Described below is a single T cell receptor (beta chain) sequence and its context. Its specificity is unknown. The record originates from a study of T cell responses to AZD1222 COVID-19 vaccine. Libraries were prepared by immunoSEQ multiplex PCR; TCRdb keeps only in-frame clonotypes and omits some of them. The sample lists 100,000 or so clones, 87% occurring once. Study-level findings and limits: Samples come after the peak T cell response, not at day 14.

The CDR3 contains 15 residues. Germline V CDR1 and CDR2: SQVTM, ANQGSEA. V was cut by 7 bases and J by 0 bases, with 16 bases left in between. This chain uses TRBV29-1 with TRBJ2-1; D might be TRBD2 (5 bases). The sample was peripheral blood, taken 28 days after the second AZD1222 dose. This receptor was identified in an adult who received the AZD1222 COVID-19 vaccine. CDR3 loop: CSAQRFGRSYNEQFF. The CDR3 bases are TGCAGCGCCCAGCGGTTTGGGCGCTCCTACAATGAGCAGTTCTTC.